Each of the 23 T cell receptor beta chains below was sequenced from the same sample in a study of T cell repertoires in cytomegalovirus infection. Which antigens these TCRs recognize remains unknown. TCRdb re-called the reads with MiXCR, one entry per CDR3 protein. Of around 710,000 distinct CDR3 sequences listed, about 27% are singletons. This material consisted of cultured CD8+ T cells from PBMCs, taken from culture after CMV antigen stimulation. These receptors originate from a human donor in good health (CMV status not recorded). Some clones in this sample may be carry-over from other donors' samples.

This clonotype was detected only a few times. The V call is TRBV5-4, the J call TRBJ2-3; TRBD1 might be the D (5 bases). Germline V gene data show CDR1 as SGHNT and CDR2 as YYREEE (reference sequence). Trimming cost V 0 bases and J 0 bases, with 14 bases left between them. This CDR3 is 17 amino acids long. CDR3 nucleotide sequence: TGTGCCAGCAGCTTGGTTGGACACCTGAGAAGCACAGATACGCAGTATTTT. Its translation is CASSLVGHLRSTDTQYF.

This clonotype was recorded many times. The chain links TRBV7-9 to TRBJ2-1; D not resolved. CDR3 size: 12 residues. V was pared by 0 bases and J by 6 bases, with 3 bases between. Germline V gene data show CDR1 as SEHNR and CDR2 as FQNEAQ (reference sequence). The CDR3 DNA follows: TGTGCCAGCAGCTTAGCACGCAATGAGCAGTTCTTC. This translates into CASSLARNEQFF. The variable domain in full, completed from reference TRBV7-9 and TRBJ2-1, reads DTGVSQNPRHKITKRGQNVTFRCDPISEHNRLYWYRQTLGQGPEFLTYFQNEAQLEKSRLLSDRFSAERPKGSFSTLEIQRTEQGDSAMYLCASSLARNEQFFGPGTRLTVL.

This clonotype was counted many times. The chain is built from TRBV6-6 and TRBJ1-5, with D maybe TRBD1 (6 bases). Germline V lookup: CDR1 MNHNY, CDR2 SVGAGI (reference sequence). The CDR3 has 14 amino acids. V dropped 3 bases and J dropped 3 bases, with 9 bases sitting between them. DNA for the CDR3: TGTGCCAGCAGTTATACAGGGCTCAATCAGCCCCAGCATTTT. This codes for CASSYTGLNQPQHF.

This clonotype was detected ten times or more. The chain is built from TRBV27 and TRBJ2-6, with TRBD2 matching 8 bases. The CDR3 is made up of 17 amino acids. V gave up 8 bases and J gave up 3 bases; unmatched junction bases: 12. CDR1 and CDR2 (germline): MNHEY, SMNVEV (reference sequence). The CDR3 loop reads CASALAGTGSGANVLTF. The CDR3 DNA follows: TGTGCCAGCGCCCTAGCGGGCACGGGTAGTGGGGCCAACGTCCTGACTTTC.

This clonotype was detected a few times. The chain couples TRBV12-3 or TRBV12-4 to TRBJ2-3; TRBD2 matches 10 bases. V was clipped by 6 bases and J by 2 bases; unmatched bases: 11. The CDR3 is 17 amino acids. The CDR3 spells CASSLGGSGGATDTQYF. CDR3 in DNA: TGTGCCAGCAGCCTAGGGGGCAGCGGGGGGGCCACAGATACGCAGTATTTT.

This clonotype was detected many times. The chain is built from TRBV7-9 and TRBJ1-2, with a weak D call TRBD1 (6 bases). The CDR3 consists of 16 residues. CDR1 and CDR2 from the germline V gene are SEHNR and FQNEAQ (reference sequence). Trimming cost V 4 bases and J 4 bases, with 19 bases left between them. The CDR3 loop reads CASSSIKTGQIYGYTF. The CDR3 nucleotides are TGTGCCAGCAGCTCGATTAAAACTGGACAGATCTATGGCTACACCTTC. Variable domain in full (rest from reference TRBV7-9 and TRBJ1-2): DTGVSQNPRHKITKRGQNVTFRCDPISEHNRLYWYRQTLGQGPEFLTYFQNEAQLEKSRLLSDRFSAERPKGSFSTLEIQRTEQGDSAMYLCASSSIKTGQIYGYTFGSGTRLTVV.

The rearrangement uses TRBV7-2 and TRBJ1-1; D perhaps matches TRBD1 (5 bases). V was clipped by 2 bases and J by 6 bases, with 19 bases between them. From germline, CDR1 is SGHTA and CDR2 FQGNSA. This CDR3 is 16 amino acids long. The CDR3 bases are TGTGCCAGCAGCTTATTTTCGGGGGGAGTCGGCCCTGAAGCTTTCTTT. Residues: CASSLFSGGVGPEAFF.

The chain joins TRBV7-6 to TRBJ2-1; TRBD2 agrees at 11 bases. Looked up from germline, CDR1 is SGHVS and CDR2 is FNYEAQ. This CDR3 contains 14 residues. Trimming removed 5 bases from V and 8 bases from J; junction bases left unmatched: 5. The CDR3 here is CASSGSGGVDEQFF. The CDR3 region has the DNA TGTGCCAGCAGCGGTAGCGGGGGGGTAGATGAGCAGTTCTTC.

This clonotype appeared a few times. The chain recombines TRBV11-2 with TRBJ2-3; weak D call: TRBD1 (6 bases). Germline lookup yields CDR1 SGHAT and CDR2 FQNNGV. The length of the CDR3 is 13 residues. V lost 5 bases to trimming and J lost 11 bases, with 17 bases between them. Here the CDR3 reads CASSPPEGVRQYF. In DNA, the CDR3 is TGTGCCAGCAGCCCCCCCGAGGGGGTAAGGCAGTATTTT.

This clonotype came up a few times. The chain is built from TRBV20-1 and TRBJ1-6; D is unresolved. CDR1 DFQATT and CDR2 SNEGSKA come from the germline V gene (reference sequence). The CDR3 loop spans 15 amino acids. V lost 5 bases and J 0 bases, leaving 11 bases between the germline ends. In DNA form, the CDR3 reads TGCAGTGCTTGGGTCTCGAGCTCCTATAATTCACCCCTCCACTTT. As protein: CSAWVSSSYNSPLHF.

This clonotype has a single count. The chain links TRBV27 to TRBJ2-3; 8 bases line up with TRBD1. V lost 5 bases and J lost 2; bases outside the gene matches: 3. The CDR3 has 14 residues. Germline CDR1 is MNHEY and CDR2 is SMNVEV (reference sequence). The CDR3 spells CASSHRGATDTQYF. The CDR3 DNA sequence: TGTGCCAGCAGTCACAGGGGGGCCACAGATACGCAGTATTTT.

This clonotype has only a few counts. The genes are TRBV20-1 and TRBJ2-3, with D unresolved. V lost 3 bases and J 5 bases, leaving 9 bases between the germline ends. The CDR3 extends over 12 amino acids. Germline CDR1 and CDR2: DFQATT and SNEGSKA (reference sequence). The DNA of the CDR3 is TGCAGTGCTAGGGAATGGGGAGATACGCAGTATTTT. It is translated as CSAREWGDTQYF.

This clonotype appeared a single time. The J gene is TRBJ1-1, the V gene TRBV18; tentative D call: TRBD1 (5 bases). There are 18 residues in the CDR3. Trimming pared 0 bases from V and 0 bases from J, leaving 17 bases between. Germline V gene data show CDR1 as KGHSH and CDR2 as LQKENI. In nucleotides, the CDR3 is TGTGCCAGCTCACCACCCCCGGACATCCTGACTATGAACACTGAAGCTTTCTTT. It encodes CASSPPPDILTMNTEAFF.

This chain connects TRBV6-2 or TRBV6-3 to TRBJ2-7; possible D gene TRBD2, 10 bases. Germline V gene sequence: CDR1 MNHEY, CDR2 SVGEGT. This CDR3 has 20 residues. Trimming shortened V by 8 bases and J by 3 bases, and 35 bases separated the two germline ends. Here the CDR3 reads CASGTGIKRGGVTAGYEQYV. The CDR3 DNA follows: TGTGCCAGCGGGACAGGGATCAAGCGGGGGGGCGTCACGGCGGGCTACGAGCAGTACGTC.

Details on this clonotype: A read error may produce the germline difference seen at one junction end. This chain connects TRBV20-1 to TRBJ1-2; TRBD1 might be the D (5 bases). Germline CDR1 is DFQATT and CDR2 is SNEGSKA (reference sequence). The CDR3 sequence is 12 residues long. CDR3 nucleotide sequence: TGCAGTGCTAGAGATTTCGGGGGTGGCTATACCTTC. It is translated as CSARDFGGGYTF.

V and J are TRBV4-1 and TRBJ1-1; D gene unclear. V lost 0 bases to trimming and J lost 2 bases, with 10 bases between them. Germline-derived CDR1 and CDR2 are MGHRA and YSYEKL. This CDR3 spans 15 amino acids. The CDR3 DNA reads TGCGCCAGCAGCCAAGATGTGGGGAAAAACACTGAAGCTTTCTTT. Its protein is CASSQDVGKNTEAFF.

In its sample, this clonotype was seen a few times. The genes are TRBV19 and TRBJ1-1; tentative D call: TRBD1 (5 bases). Germline V gene sequence: CDR1 LNHDA, CDR2 SQIVND (reference sequence). The CDR3 is 13 amino acids. Trimming shortened V by 1 base and J by 4 bases, and 7 bases separated the two germline ends. This chain's CDR3 is CASSIAGTTEAFF. CDR3 sequence (DNA): TGTGCCAGTAGTATAGCAGGGACCACTGAAGCTTTCTTT.

The V call is TRBV6-6, the J call TRBJ2-1; D perhaps matches TRBD2 (6 bases). The CDR3 contains 16 residues. Germline V CDR1 and CDR2: MNHNY, SVGAGI (reference sequence). V was clipped by 6 bases and J by 4 bases, with 19 bases between them. The CDR3 loop reads CASRDEGGGRYNEQFF. The DNA for the CDR3 is TGTGCCAGCAGGGACGAGGGTGGAGGGAGATACAATGAGCAGTTCTTC.

This clonotype was found a few times. The V and J genes are TRBV11-1 and TRBJ1-2; possibly TRBD1 for D (5 bases). There are 14 residues in the CDR3. From germline, CDR1 is SGHAT and CDR2 FQDESV (reference sequence). V was cut by 5 bases and J by 2 bases, with 12 bases left in between. This CDR3 reads CASSPEDKNYGYTF. The CDR3 nucleotides read TGTGCCAGCAGCCCCGAGGACAAAAACTATGGCTACACCTTC.

The chain recombines TRBV27 with TRBJ1-1, with 10 bases fitting TRBD1. The CDR3 runs to 15 residues. After removal of 5 bases from V and 5 bases from J, the junction contained 8 bases not matched to a gene. CDR1 and CDR2 (germline): MNHEY, SMNVEV (reference sequence). This chain's CDR3 is CASSPWDRGGTEAFF. CDR3 bases: TGTGCCAGCAGTCCTTGGGACAGGGGAGGAACTGAAGCTTTCTTT.

The V gene is TRBV7-8, the J gene TRBJ2-1; TRBD2 matches 8 bases. Looked up from germline, CDR1 is SGHVS and CDR2 is FQNEAQ. The CDR3 loop spans 16 amino acids. V lost 1 base to trimming and J lost 3 bases; unmatched junction nucleotides: 5. The CDR3 is CASSLDAGGYYNEQFF. CDR3 in DNA: TGTGCCAGCAGCTTAGATGCGGGGGGCTACTACAATGAGCAGTTCTTC.

The CDR3 DNA sequence: TGCAGTGCTCGTGACAGGGCGCGGGGCCAGCCCCAGCATTTT. Translated: CSARDRARGQPQHF. V gene TRBV20-1 combines with J gene TRBJ1-5; 7 bases align to TRBD1. CDR1 and CDR2 from the germline V gene are DFQATT and SNEGSKA (reference sequence). The J segment lost 7 bases and the V segment lost 5 bases, leaving 11 bases of the junction unmatched. This CDR3 is built from 14 residues.

This clonotype appeared a single time. The chain employs TRBV19 and TRBJ2-7; weak D call: TRBD1 (6 bases). The CDR3 contains 14 residues. Germline V CDR1 and CDR2: LNHDA, SQIVND (reference sequence). Trimming stripped 5 bases from V and 2 bases from J, with 13 bases between. The CDR3 spells CASSLQGYTYEQYF. CDR3 in DNA: TGTGCCAGTAGTCTACAGGGTTACACCTACGAGCAGTACTTC.